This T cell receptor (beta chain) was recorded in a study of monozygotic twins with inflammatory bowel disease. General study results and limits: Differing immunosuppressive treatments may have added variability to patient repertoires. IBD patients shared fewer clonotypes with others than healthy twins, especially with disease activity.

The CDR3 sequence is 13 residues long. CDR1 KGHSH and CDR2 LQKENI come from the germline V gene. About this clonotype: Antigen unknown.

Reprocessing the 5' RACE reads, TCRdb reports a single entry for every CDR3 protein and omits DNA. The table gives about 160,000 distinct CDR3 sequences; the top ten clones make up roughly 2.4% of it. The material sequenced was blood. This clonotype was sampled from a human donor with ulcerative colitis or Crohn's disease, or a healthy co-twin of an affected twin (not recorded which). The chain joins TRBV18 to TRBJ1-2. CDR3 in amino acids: CASSPPGNYGYTF.